The TCR beta chain described here comes from a study of T cells in Graves' hyperthyroidism and ophthalmopathy. It was uncontrolled infection, other autoimmune disease, pregnancy or lactation that excluded patients. It was RNA transcripts that yielded the amplified TCR beta CDR3 regions. Primed by the HTBI set, a first-round RT-PCR was run on the TCR CDR3. One entry per CDR3 protein results from TCRdb running MiXCR on the multiplex PCR reads. The repertoire holds roughly 380,000 distinct CDR3 sequences, approximately 12% seen once, with around 21% in the top ten. Germline lookup yields CDR1 SGHTA and CDR2 FQGTGA. The junction had 2 bases not matched to a gene; V was cut back by 2 bases and J by 1 base. The CDR3 spans 16 residues. This clonotype has at least ten counts.

The chain carries TRBV7-3 and TRBJ2-3; 11 positions match TRBD1. Sequencing used blood. The TCR sequence derives from a man aged 25 to 40 with Graves' hyperthyroidism that later progressed to Graves' ophthalmopathy. CDR3: CASSLWDRGGTDTQYF. The CDR3 nucleotides are TGTGCCAGCAGCTTATGGGACAGGGGGGGCACAGATACGCAGTATTTT.